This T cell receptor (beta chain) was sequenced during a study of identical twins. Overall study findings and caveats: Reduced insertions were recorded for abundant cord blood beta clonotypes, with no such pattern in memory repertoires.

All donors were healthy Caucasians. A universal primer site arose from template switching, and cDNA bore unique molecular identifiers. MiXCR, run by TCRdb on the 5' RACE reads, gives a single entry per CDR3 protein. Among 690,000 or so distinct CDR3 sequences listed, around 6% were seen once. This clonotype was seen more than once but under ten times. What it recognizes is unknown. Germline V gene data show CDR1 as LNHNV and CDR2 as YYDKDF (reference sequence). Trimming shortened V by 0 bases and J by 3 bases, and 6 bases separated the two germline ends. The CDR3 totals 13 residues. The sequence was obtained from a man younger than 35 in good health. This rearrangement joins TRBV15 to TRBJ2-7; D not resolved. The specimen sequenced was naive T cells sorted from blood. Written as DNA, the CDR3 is TGTGCCACCAGCAGAGACGGGCTCTACGAGCAGTACTTC. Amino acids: CATSRDGLYEQYF.